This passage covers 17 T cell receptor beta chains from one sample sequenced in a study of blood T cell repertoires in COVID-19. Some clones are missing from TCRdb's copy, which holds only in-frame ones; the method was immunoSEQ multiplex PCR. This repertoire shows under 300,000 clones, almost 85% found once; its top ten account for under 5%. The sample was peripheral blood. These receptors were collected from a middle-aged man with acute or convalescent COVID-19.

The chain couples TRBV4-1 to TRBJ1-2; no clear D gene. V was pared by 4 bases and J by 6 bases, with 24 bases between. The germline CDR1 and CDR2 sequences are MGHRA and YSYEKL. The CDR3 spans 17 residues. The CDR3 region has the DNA TGCGCCAGCAGCCCAAGCCCGATCCCCGCCCCACTAAATGGCTACACCTTC. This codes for CASSPSPIPAPLNGYTF.

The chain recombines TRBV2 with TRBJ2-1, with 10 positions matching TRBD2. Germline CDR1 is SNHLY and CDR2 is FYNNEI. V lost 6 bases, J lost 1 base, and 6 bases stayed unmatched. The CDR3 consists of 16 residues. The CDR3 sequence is CASSDPSGGSYNEQFF. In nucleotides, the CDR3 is TGTGCCAGCAGCGACCCTAGCGGGGGTTCCTACAATGAGCAGTTCTTC.

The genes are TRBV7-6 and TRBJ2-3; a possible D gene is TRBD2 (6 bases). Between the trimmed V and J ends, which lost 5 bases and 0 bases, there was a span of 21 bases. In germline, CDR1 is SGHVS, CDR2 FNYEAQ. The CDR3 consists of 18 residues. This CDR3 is CASSRPLTPGTSTDTQYF. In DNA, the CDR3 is TGTGCCAGCAGCCGACCCTTAACCCCGGGGACTAGCACAGATACGCAGTATTTT.

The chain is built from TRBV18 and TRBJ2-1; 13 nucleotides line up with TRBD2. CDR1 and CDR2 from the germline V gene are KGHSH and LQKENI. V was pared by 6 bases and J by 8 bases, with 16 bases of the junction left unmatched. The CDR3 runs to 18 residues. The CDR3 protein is CASSIPGLAGPGRDEQFF. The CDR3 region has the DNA TGTGCCAGCTCCATTCCGGGACTAGCGGGGCCCGGTCGCGATGAGCAGTTCTTC.

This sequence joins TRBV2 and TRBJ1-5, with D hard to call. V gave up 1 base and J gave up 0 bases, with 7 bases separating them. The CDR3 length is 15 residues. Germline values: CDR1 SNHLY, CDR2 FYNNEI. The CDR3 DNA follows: TGTGCCAGCAGTGAAGTGAGTTTTAGCAATCAGCCCCAGCATTTT. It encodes CASSEVSFSNQPQHF.

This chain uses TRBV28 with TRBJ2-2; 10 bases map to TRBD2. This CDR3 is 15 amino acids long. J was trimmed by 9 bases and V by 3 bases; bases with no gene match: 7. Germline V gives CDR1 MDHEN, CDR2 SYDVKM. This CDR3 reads CASSLGLAGVRELFF. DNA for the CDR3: TGTGCCAGCAGTTTGGGGCTAGCGGGAGTACGGGAGCTGTTTTTT. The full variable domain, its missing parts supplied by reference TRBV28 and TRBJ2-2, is DVKVTQSSRYLVKRTGEKVFLECVQDMDHENMFWYRQDPGLGLRLIYFSYDVKMKEKGDIPEGYSVSREKKERFSLILESASTNQTSMYLCASSLGLAGVRELFFGEGSRLTVL.

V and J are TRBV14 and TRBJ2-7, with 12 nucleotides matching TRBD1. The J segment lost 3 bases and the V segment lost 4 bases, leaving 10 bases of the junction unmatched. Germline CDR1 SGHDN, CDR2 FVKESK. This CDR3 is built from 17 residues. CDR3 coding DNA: TGTGCCAGCAGCCCCAACGGCTGGGACAGGGGGCTCTACGAGCAGTACTTC. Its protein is CASSPNGWDRGLYEQYF.

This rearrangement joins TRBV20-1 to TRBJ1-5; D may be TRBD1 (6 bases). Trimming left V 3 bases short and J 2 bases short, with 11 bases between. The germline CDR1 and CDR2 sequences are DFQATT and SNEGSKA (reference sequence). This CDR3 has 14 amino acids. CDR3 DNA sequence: TGCAGTGCTAGTGAACAGGGCCGCAATCAGCCCCAGCATTTT. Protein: CSASEQGRNQPQHF.

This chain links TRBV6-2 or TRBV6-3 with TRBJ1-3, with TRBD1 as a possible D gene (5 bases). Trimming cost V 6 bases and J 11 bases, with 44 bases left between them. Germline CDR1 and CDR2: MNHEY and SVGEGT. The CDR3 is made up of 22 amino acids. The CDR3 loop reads CASSPKGRAGNTIYPTVRAIYF. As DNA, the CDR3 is TGTGCCAGCAGCCCCAAGGGCAGGGCTGGAAACACCATATACCCGACCGTTAGGGCCATATATTTT.

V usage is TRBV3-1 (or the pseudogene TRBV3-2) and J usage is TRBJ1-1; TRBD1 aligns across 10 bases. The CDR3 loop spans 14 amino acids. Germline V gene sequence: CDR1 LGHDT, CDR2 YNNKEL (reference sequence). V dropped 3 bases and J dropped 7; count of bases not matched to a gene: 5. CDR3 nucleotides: TGTGCCAGCAGCCAGAGGACAGGGGGGAATGAAGCTTTCTTT. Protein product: CASSQRTGGNEAFF.

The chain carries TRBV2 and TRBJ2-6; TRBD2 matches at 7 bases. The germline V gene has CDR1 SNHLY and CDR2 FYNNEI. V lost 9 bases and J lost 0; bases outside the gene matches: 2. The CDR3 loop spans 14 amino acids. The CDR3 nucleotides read TGTGCCAGAAGGGAGGGCTCTGGGGCCAACGTCCTGACTTTC. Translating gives CARREGSGANVLTF.

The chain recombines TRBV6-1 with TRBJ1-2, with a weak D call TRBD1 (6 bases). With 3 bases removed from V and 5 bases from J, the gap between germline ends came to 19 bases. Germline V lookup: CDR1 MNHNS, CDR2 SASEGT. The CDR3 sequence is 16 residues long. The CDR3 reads CASSDRGYRPSYGYTF. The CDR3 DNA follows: TGTGCCAGCAGTGACAGGGGTTACCGCCCTAGTTATGGCTACACCTTC.

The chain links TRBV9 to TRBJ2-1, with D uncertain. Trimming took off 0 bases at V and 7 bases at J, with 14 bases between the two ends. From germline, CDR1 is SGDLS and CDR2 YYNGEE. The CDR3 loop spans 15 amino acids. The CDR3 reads CASSVVSTFMNEQFF. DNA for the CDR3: TGTGCCAGCAGCGTAGTATCCACTTTCATGAATGAGCAGTTCTTC.

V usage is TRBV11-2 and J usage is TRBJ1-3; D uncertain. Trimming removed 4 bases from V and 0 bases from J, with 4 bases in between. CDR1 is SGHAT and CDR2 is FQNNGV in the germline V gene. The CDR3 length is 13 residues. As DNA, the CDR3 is TGTGCCAGCAGCTCCCTCTCTGGAAACACCATATATTTT. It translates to CASSSLSGNTIYF.

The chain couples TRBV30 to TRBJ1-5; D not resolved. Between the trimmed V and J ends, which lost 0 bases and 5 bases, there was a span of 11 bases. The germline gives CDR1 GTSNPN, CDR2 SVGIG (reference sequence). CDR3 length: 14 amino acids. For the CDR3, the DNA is TGTGCCTGGAGTGTAGGGCAGGAGGATCAGCCCCAGCATTTT. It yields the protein CAWSVGQEDQPQHF.

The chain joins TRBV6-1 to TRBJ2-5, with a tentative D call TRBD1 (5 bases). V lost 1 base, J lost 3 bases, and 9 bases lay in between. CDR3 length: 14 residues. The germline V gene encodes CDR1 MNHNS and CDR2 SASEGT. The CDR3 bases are TGTGCCAGCAGTGAAGGGTTCAGGGAAGAGACCCAGTACTTC. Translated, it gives CASSEGFREETQYF.

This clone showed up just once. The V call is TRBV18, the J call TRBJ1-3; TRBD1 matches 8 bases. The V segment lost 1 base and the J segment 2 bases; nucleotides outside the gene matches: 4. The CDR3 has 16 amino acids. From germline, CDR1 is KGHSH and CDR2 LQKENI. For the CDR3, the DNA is TGTGCCAGCTCACCACTAGGGACAGGCGCTGGAAACACCATATATTTT. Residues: CASSPLGTGAGNTIYF.